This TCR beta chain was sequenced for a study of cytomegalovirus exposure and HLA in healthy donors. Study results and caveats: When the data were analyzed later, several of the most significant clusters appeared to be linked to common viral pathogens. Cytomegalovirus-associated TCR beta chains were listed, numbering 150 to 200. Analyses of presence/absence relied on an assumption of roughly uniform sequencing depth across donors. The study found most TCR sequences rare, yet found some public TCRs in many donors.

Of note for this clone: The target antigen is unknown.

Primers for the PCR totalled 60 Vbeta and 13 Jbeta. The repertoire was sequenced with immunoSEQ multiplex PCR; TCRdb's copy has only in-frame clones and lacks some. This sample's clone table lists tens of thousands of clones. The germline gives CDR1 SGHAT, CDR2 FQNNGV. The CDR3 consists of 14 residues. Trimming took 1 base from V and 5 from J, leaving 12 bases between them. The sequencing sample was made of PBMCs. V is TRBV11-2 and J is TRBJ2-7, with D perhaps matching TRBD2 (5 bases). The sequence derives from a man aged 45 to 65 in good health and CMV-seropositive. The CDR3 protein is CASSLALVRNEQYF. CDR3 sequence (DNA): TGTGCCAGCAGCTTAGCACTAGTTCGCAACGAGCAGTACTTC.